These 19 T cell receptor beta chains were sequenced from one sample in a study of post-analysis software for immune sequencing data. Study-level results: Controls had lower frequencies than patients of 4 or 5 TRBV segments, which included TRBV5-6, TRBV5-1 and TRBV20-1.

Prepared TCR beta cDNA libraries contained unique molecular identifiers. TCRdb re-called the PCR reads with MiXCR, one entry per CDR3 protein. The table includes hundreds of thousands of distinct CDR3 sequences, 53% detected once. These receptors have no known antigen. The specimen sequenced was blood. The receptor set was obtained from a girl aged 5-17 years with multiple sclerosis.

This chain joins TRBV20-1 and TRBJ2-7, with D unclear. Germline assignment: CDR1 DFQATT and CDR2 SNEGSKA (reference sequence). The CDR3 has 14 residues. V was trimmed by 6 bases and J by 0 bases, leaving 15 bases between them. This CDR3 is CSAHHGSDSYEQYF. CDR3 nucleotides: TGCAGTGCCCACCACGGGTCAGACTCCTACGAGCAGTACTTC.

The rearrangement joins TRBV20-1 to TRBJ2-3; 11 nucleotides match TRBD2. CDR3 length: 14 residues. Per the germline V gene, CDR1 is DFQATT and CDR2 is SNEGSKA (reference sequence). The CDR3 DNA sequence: TGCAGCCGTTTTCTAGCGGGAGGATCAGATACGCAGTATTTT. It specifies CSRFLAGGSDTQYF.

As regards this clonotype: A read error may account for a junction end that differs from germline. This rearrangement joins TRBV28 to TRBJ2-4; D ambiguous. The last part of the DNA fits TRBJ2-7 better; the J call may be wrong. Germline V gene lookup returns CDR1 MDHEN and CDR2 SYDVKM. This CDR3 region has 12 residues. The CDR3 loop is CACSLRKGEQYF. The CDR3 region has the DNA TGTGCCTGCAGTTTAAGGAAGGGCGAGCAGTACTTC.

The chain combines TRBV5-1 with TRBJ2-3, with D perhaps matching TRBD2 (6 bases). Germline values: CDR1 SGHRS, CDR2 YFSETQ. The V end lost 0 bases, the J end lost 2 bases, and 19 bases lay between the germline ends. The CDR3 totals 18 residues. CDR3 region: CASSLGPGEEGATDTQYF. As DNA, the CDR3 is TGCGCCAGCAGCTTGGGCCCGGGGGAGGAAGGCGCCACAGATACGCAGTATTTT.

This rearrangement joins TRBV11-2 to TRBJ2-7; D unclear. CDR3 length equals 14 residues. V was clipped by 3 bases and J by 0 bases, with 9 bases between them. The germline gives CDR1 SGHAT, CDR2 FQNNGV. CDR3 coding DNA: TGTGCCAGCAGCTTGAGCCGGGTCTCCTACGAGCAGTACTTC. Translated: CASSLSRVSYEQYF.

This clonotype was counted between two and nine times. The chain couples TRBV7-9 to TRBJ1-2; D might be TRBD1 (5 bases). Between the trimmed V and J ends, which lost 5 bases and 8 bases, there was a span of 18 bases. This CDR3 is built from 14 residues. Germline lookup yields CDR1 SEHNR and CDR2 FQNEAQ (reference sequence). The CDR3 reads CASSQTGLAWGYTF. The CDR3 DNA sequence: TGTGCCAGCAGCCAAACGGGACTTGCTTGGGGCTACACCTTC. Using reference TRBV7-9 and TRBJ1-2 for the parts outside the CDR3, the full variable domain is DTGVSQNPRHKITKRGQNVTFRCDPISEHNRLYWYRQTLGQGPEFLTYFQNEAQLEKSRLLSDRFSAERPKGSFSTLEIQRTEQGDSAMYLCASSQTGLAWGYTFGSGTRLTVV.

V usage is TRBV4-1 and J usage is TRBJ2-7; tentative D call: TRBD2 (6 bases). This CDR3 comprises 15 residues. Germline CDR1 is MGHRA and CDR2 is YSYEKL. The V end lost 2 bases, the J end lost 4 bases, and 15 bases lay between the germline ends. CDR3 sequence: CASSQLVGGAYEQYF. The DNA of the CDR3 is TGCGCCAGCAGCCAATTAGTGGGAGGAGCTTACGAGCAGTACTTC.

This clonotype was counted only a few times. CDR3: CASSLGYRVPGYTF. CDR3 coding DNA: TGTGCCAGCAGCTTGGGATACAGGGTCCCGGGCTACACCTTC. The chain recombines TRBV5-6 with TRBJ1-2, with a weak D call TRBD1 (6 bases). Trimming shortened V by 0 bases and J by 8 bases, and 14 bases separated the two germline ends. CDR3 size: 14 residues. The germline CDR1 and CDR2 sequences are SGHDT and YYEEEE.

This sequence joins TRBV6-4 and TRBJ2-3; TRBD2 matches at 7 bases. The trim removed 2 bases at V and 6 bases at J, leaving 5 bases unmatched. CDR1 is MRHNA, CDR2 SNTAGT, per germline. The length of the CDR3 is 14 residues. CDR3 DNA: TGTGCCAGCAGTGACGGGAGGGAGTCGGATACGCAGTATTTT. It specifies CASSDGRESDTQYF.

CDR3 residues: CATQSVDRETQYF. In nucleotides, the CDR3 is TGTGCCACCCAGTCAGTGGATCGAGAGACCCAGTACTTC. The genes are TRBV7-9 and TRBJ2-5, with D unresolved. V lost 10 bases to trimming and J lost 4 bases, with 16 bases between them. This CDR3 is 13 amino acids long. CDR1 is SEHNR and CDR2 is FQNEAQ in the germline V gene (reference sequence).

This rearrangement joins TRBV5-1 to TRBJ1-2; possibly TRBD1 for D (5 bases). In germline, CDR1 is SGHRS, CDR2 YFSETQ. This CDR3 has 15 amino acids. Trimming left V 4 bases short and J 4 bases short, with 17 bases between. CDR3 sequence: CASSVFRDGPYGYTF. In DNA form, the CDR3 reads TGCGCCAGCAGCGTGTTCCGGGACGGACCCTATGGCTACACCTTC.

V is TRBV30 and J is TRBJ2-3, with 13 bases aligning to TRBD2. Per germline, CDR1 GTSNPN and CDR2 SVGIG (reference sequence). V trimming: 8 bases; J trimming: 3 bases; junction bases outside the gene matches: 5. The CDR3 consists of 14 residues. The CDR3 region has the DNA TGTGCCACGACTAGCGGGGGGACGACAGATACGCAGTATTTT. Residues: CATTSGGTTDTQYF.

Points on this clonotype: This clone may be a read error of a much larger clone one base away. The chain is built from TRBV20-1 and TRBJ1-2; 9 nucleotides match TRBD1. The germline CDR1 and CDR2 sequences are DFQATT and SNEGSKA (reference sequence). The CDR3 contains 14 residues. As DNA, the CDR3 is TGCAGTGCTAGATCCGGGGACAGGGCCTATGGCTGCACCTTC. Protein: CSARSGDRAYGCTF.

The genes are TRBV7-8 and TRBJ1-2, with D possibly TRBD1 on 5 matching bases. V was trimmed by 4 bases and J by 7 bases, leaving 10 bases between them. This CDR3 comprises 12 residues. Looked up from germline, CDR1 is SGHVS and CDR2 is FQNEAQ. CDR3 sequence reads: CASSSDTRGYTF. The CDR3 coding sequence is TGTGCCAGCAGCTCGGACACTCGTGGCTACACCTTC.

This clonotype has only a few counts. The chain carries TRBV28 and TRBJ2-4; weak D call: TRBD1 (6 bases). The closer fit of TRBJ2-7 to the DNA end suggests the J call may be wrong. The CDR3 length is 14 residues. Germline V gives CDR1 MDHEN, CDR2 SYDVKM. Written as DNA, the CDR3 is TGTGCCAGCAGCCTAACAGGGCGGATCTACGAGCAGTACTTC. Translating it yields CASSLTGRIYEQYF.

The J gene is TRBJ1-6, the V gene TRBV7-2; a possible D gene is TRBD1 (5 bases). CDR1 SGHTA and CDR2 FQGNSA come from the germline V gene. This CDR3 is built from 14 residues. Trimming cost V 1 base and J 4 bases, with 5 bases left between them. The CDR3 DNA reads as TGTGCCAGCAGCTTAGAGGGGTATAATTCACCCCTCCACTTT. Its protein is CASSLEGYNSPLHF. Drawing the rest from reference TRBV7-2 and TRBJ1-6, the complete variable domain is GAGVSQSPSNKVTEKGKDVELRCDPISGHTALYWYRQSLGQGLEFLIYFQGNSAPDKSGLPSDRFSAERTGGSVSTLTIQRTQQEDSAVYLCASSLEGYNSPLHFGNGTRLTVT.

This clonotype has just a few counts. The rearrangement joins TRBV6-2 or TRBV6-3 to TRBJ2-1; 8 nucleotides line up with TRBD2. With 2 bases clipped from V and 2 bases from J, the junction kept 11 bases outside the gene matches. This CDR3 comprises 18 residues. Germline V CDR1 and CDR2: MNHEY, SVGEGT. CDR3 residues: CASSYATWGGGTYNEQFF. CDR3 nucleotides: TGTGCCAGCAGTTACGCCACATGGGGCGGGGGGACCTACAATGAGCAGTTCTTC.

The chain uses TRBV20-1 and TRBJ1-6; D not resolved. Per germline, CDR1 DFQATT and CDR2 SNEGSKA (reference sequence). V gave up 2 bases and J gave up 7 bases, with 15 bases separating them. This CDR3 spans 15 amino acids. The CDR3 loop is CSARSDGLLNSPLHF. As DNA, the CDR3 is TGCAGTGCTAGATCTGATGGCCTTTTGAATTCACCCCTCCACTTT.

The CDR3 reads CASSSGPISTDTQYF. Written as DNA, the CDR3 is TGCGCCAGCAGCTCGGGACCCATAAGCACAGATACGCAGTATTTT. The rearrangement links TRBV5-1 to TRBJ2-3; D possibly uses TRBD1 or TRBD2 (5 bases each). The V and J ends lost 3 bases and 0 bases respectively, with 11 bases between them. The CDR3 sequence is 15 residues long. Germline-derived CDR1 and CDR2 are SGHRS and YFSETQ.